The sequence of this T cell receptor (beta chain) was determined in a study of blood T cell repertoires in COVID-19. The assay was immunoSEQ multiplex PCR, and TCRdb's table has in-frame clones only and misses some. The sample shows roughly 77,000 clones, about 80% of them seen only once. The germline CDR1 and CDR2 sequences are KGHSH and LQKENI. The CDR3 is 13 amino acids. Trimming took off 5 bases at V and 1 base at J, with 8 bases between the two ends. The clonotype originates from a man in his sixties with active or convalescent COVID-19. Sequencing input: peripheral blood. The genes are TRBV18 and TRBJ2-5; no reliable D call. CDR3 sequence (DNA): TGTGCCAGCTCATTAAGCCCCCAAGAGACCCAGTACTTC. Translating it yields CASSLSPQETQYF.